The 7 T cell receptor beta chains given below trace back to one sample, sequenced in a study of blood T cell repertoires in COVID-19. Method: immunoSEQ multiplex PCR; TCRdb's copy keeps in-frame clones and lacks some. The sample comprises about 160,000 clones, about 87% of which are singletons, and 10% rests with the top ten. The material sequenced was peripheral blood. The receptors shown here come from a woman in her 70s with COVID-19, enrolled during active disease.

The chain joins TRBV7-9 to TRBJ1-3, with 7 bases fitting TRBD1. This CDR3 region has 17 residues. Trimming cost V 0 bases and J 0 bases; bases outside gene matches: 5. Germline V CDR1 and CDR2: SEHNR, FQNEAQ (reference sequence). CDR3 protein: CASSLADRISSGNTIYF. The CDR3 DNA reads as TGTGCCAGCAGCTTAGCGGACAGGATCTCCTCTGGAAACACCATATATTTT. Full variable domain (outside the CDR3, taken from reference TRBV7-9 and TRBJ1-3): DTGVSQNPRHKITKRGQNVTFRCDPISEHNRLYWYRQTLGQGPEFLTYFQNEAQLEKSRLLSDRFSAERPKGSFSTLEIQRTEQGDSAMYLCASSLADRISSGNTIYFGEGSWLTVV.

V is TRBV12-3 or TRBV12-4 and J is TRBJ1-4; the D gene is possibly TRBD1 (6 bases). This CDR3 is built from 13 residues. The V gene lost 8 bases and the J gene lost 6 bases, with 13 bases spanning the gap. The CDR3 loop is CASGGGRDEKLFF. Here the CDR3 DNA reads TGTGCCAGCGGAGGGGGGAGGGATGAAAAACTGTTTTTT.

The chain carries TRBV5-4 and TRBJ2-2; D is possibly TRBD1 (6 bases). Trimming removed 4 bases from V and 1 base from J, with 11 bases in between. CDR3 length equals 15 residues. The germline CDR1 and CDR2 sequences are SGHNT and YYREEE (reference sequence). The CDR3 here is CASSEGTRNTGELFF. DNA of the CDR3: TGTGCCAGCAGCGAAGGGACACGGAACACCGGGGAGCTGTTTTTT.

This sequence joins TRBV5-1 and TRBJ1-3; 7 nucleotides match TRBD1. Germline-derived CDR1 and CDR2 are SGHRS and YFSETQ. With V trimmed by 0 bases and J by 0 bases, 3 bases remained unmatched. The CDR3 totals 16 residues. CDR3 amino acids: CASSLEDRSSGNTIYF. The CDR3 coding sequence is TGCGCCAGCAGCTTGGAGGACAGGAGCTCTGGAAACACCATATATTTT.

This rearrangement joins TRBV21-1 to TRBJ2-6; the D call of TRBD2 is as the table states it, not checked on the DNA. TRBV21-1 is a listed pseudogene. The CDR3 totals 14 residues. The CDR3 region has the DNA TGTGCCAACTTCAAAGACTCTGGGGCCAACGTCCTGACTTTC. It is translated as CANFKDSGANVLTF.

This chain joins TRBV28 and TRBJ1-2; the match to TRBD1 covers 10 bases. The CDR3 spans 16 residues. Germline loops: CDR1 MDHEN, CDR2 SYDVKM. The V and J ends lost 6 bases and 8 bases, in that order; junction bases with no gene match: 15. The DNA of the CDR3 is TGTGCCAGCAGATTCCGGGACAGGGGAGTACTAAGGGGCTACACCTTC. It is translated as CASRFRDRGVLRGYTF.

The CDR3 nucleotides are TGTGCCAGCAGCCTACTGCGGGCAGATACGCAGTATTTT. Protein sequence: CASSLLRADTQYF. This chain joins TRBV3-1 (or the pseudogene TRBV3-2) and TRBJ2-3; the D gene is possibly TRBD2 (5 bases). The CDR3 length is 13 residues. Germline-derived CDR1 and CDR2 are LGHDT and YNNKEL (reference sequence). Trimming removed 4 bases at V and 4 bases at J, with 9 bases between.